These T cell receptor beta chains were read from a single sample in a study of CD8 T cells in ankylosing spondylitis. One entry per CDR3 protein results from TCRdb running MiXCR on the 5' RACE reads. The table records 200,000 to 300,000 distinct CDR3 sequences, over 8.5% of them present only once. Sequencing was carried out using blood, either unsorted or a sorted T cell fraction (not recorded which). The origin of the receptors is a male donor with ankylosing spondylitis or in good health (not recorded which). The CDR3 runs from the conserved cysteine through the conserved F or W. A D gene is named only where the DNA matches it firmly. The listing skips clone size in some rows; elsewhere it reads once, few, many or a size class.

J | D | V | size | length | DNA | CDR3
TRBJ2-3 | TRBD2 | TRBV2 | NA | 14 | TGTGCCAGCGTCGGACTAGCAGACACAGATACGCAGTATTTT | CASVGLADTDTQYF
TRBJ2-1 | NA | TRBV11-2 | many | 13 | TGTGCCAGCAGCTTAGGATTAGGGGTTGAGCAGTTCTTC | CASSLGLGVEQFF
TRBJ2-3 | TRBD2 | TRBV5-1 | many | 17 | TGCGCCAGCAGCTTGGCCGACGGCGGGGGGGCTGGAGATACGCAGTATTTT | CASSLADGGGAGDTQYF
TRBJ1-1 | NA | TRBV29-1 | NA | 13 | TGCAGCGTTGAAGTTAAGGTTGGGGCTGAAGCTTTCTTT | CSVEVKVGAEAFF
TRBJ1-1 | NA | TRBV7-9 | few | 12 | TGTGCCAGCAGCTTCGACCGGGCTGAAGCTTTCTTT | CASSFDRAEAFF
TRBJ2-1 | TRBD1 | TRBV12-3/TRBV12-4 | many | 14 | TGTGCCAGCAGTTTAGGGGGACAGTTCAATGAGCAGTTCTTC | CASSLGGQFNEQFF
TRBJ1-5 | NA | TRBV11-2 | NA | 13 | TGTGCCAGCAGCTTGTTGATCGGGCAGCCCCAGCATTTT | CASSLLIGQPQHF
TRBJ2-2 | TRBD1 | TRBV6-1 | few | 17 | TGTGCCAGCAGACCCGACAGGGGGCTAAAGAACACCGGGGAGCTGTTTTTT | CASRPDRGLKNTGELFF
TRBJ1-1 | NA | TRBV9 | NA | 18 | TGTGCCAGCAGCGTTCAGCCCTTGGTAGGGGGACGAGGCACTGAAGCTTTCTTT | CASSVQPLVGGRGTEAFF
TRBJ2-7 | NA | TRBV5-5 | many | 16 | TGTGCCAGCAGCCCTCTAGTGGATACCATCACGGGGGAGCAGTACTTC | CASSPLVDTITGEQYF
TRBJ2-5 | TRBD2 | TRBV11-1 | few | 15 | TGTGCCAGCAGCTTAGCGCGAGGGACTACGGAGACCCAGTACTTC | CASSLARGTTETQYF
TRBJ1-1 | NA | TRBV10-3 | many | 16 | TGTGCCATCAGTGAGTCGACTCCAGGGAGTGTCACTGAAGCTTTCTTT | CAISESTPGSVTEAFF
TRBJ2-5 | NA | TRBV5-1 | many | 14 | TGCGCCAGCAGCTTGTATCCGGGTCCGGAGACCCAGTACTTC | CASSLYPGPETQYF
TRBJ1-1 | TRBD1 | TRBV5-1 | many | 15 | TGCGCCAGCAGCCTACATCAGGGGGAGAACACTGAAGCTTTCTTT | CASSLHQGENTEAFF
TRBJ2-7 | NA | TRBV5-1 | many | 14 | TGCGCCAGCAGCTTGGGACTCGCCTCCTACGAGCAGTACTTC | CASSLGLASYEQYF
TRBJ2-1 | NA | TRBV5-1 | many | 13 | TGCGCCAGCAGCTTGGAAATAGCCTATGAGCAGTTCTTC | CASSLEIAYEQFF
TRBJ2-5 | TRBD1 | TRBV28 | many | 15 | TGTGCCAGCAGTTTCAGGACAGGGGGGGTAGAGACCCAGTACTTC | CASSFRTGGVETQYF
TRBJ2-1 | NA | TRBV29-1 | few | 14 | TGCAGCGTTGCCGGGTCTACCACTGAGAACGAGCAGTTCTTC | CSVAGSTTENEQFF
TRBJ1-1 | TRBD1 | TRBV4-2 | few | 19 | TGTGCCAGCAGCCAAGGATACAGGGGGGCTACCATTATGAACACTGAAGCTTTCTTT | CASSQGYRGATIMNTEAFF
TRBJ1-3 | NA | TRBV6-1 | many | 13 | TGTGCCAGCAGTGCGGACTCTGGAAACACCATATATTTT | CASSADSGNTIYF
TRBJ2-3 | TRBD2 | TRBV29-1 | many | 14 | TGCAGCGTTGCGATTAGCGGGTCCACAGATACGCAGTATTTT | CSVAISGSTDTQYF
TRBJ1-1 | NA | TRBV10-1 | few | 15 | TGCGCCAGCAGTGAGTCGAAGGTGGGTTCAACTGAAGCTTTCTTT | CASSESKVGSTEAFF
TRBJ2-5 | TRBD2 | TRBV20-1 | few | 16 | TGCAGTGCTAGTCCGGCTAGCGGGAGAGAAGAGGAGACCCAGTACTTC | CSASPASGREEETQYF
TRBJ2-5 | NA | TRBV12-3/TRBV12-4 | many | 14 | TGTGCCAGCAGTTGGGAGGGGGACCAAGAGACCCAGTACTTC | CASSWEGDQETQYF
TRBJ2-1 | TRBD2 | TRBV29-1 | NA | 14 | TGCAGCGTGACCCCGGGACTAGCGGCCAATGAGCAGTTCTTC | CSVTPGLAANEQFF
TRBJ2-3 | TRBD2 | TRBV15 | many | 13 | TGTGCCACCAGCATAGCGGGAACGGATACGCAGTATTTT | CATSIAGTDTQYF
TRBJ2-2 | NA | TRBV7-3 | NA | 16 | TGTGCCAGCAGCTTTACTCGGGGACCGAACACCGGGGAGCTGTTTTTT | CASSFTRGPNTGELFF
TRBJ2-7 | NA | TRBV12-3/TRBV12-4 | NA | 12 | TGTGCCAGCAGCCCAGGGTCCGGCGAGCAGTACTTC | CASSPGSGEQYF
TRBJ2-1 | NA | TRBV7-9 | many | 14 | TGTGCCAGCACCTCAGGGAGCTCCTACAATGAGCAGTTCTTC | CASTSGSSYNEQFF
TRBJ2-4 | NA | TRBV12-3/TRBV12-4 | many | 11 | TGTGCCAGCAGTTCCTTTAGGATTCAGTACTTC | CASSSFRIQYF
TRBJ1-1 | NA | TRBV12-3/TRBV12-4 | many | 13 | TGTGCCAGCAACCCCGGGACGAACACTGAAGCTTTCTTT | CASNPGTNTEAFF
TRBJ2-1 | NA | TRBV4-1 | NA | 14 | TGCGCCAGCAGCCCGAGGAGGGGTGGGAATGAGCAGTTCTTC | CASSPRRGGNEQFF